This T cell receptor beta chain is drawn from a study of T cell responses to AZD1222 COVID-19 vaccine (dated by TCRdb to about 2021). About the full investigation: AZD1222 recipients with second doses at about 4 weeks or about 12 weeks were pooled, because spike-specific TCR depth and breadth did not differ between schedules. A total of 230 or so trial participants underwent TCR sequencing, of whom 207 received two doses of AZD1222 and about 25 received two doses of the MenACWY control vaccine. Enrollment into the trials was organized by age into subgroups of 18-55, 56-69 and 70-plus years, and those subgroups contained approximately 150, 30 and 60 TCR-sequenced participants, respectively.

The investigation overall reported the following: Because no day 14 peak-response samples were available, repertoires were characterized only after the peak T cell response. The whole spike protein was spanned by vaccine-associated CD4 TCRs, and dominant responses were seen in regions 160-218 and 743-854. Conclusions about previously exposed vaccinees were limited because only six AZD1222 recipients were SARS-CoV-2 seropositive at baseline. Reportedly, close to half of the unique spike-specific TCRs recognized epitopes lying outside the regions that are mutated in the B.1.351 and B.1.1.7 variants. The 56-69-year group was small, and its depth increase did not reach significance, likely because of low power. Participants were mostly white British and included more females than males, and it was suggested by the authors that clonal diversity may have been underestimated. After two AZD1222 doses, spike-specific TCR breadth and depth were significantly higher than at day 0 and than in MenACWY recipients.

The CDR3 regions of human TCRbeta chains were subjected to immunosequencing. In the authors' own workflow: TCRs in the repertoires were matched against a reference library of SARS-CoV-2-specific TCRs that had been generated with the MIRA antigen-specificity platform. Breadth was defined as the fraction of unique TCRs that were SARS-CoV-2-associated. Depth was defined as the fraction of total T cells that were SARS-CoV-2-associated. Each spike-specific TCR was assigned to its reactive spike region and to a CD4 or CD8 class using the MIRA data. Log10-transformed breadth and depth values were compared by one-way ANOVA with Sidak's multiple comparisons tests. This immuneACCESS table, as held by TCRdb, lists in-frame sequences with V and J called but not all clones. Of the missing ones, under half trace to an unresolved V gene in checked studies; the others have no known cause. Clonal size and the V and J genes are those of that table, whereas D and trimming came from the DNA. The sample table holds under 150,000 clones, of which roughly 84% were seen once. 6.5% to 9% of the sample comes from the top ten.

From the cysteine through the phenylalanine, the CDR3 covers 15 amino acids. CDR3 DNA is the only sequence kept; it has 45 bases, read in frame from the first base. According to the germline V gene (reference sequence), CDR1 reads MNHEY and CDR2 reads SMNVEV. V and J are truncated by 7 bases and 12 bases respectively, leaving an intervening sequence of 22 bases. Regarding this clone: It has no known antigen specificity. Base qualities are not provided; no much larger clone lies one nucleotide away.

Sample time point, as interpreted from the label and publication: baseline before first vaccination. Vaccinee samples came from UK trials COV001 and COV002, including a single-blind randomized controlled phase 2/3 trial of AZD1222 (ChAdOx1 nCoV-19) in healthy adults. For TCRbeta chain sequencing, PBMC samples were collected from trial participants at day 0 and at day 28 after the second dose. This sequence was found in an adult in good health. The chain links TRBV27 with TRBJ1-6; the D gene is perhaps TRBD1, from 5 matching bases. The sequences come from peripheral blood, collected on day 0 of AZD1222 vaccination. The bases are TGTGCCAGCACCCAGGGCGGTAGGGCATTATTACCCCTCCACTTT. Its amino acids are CASTQGGRALLPLHF.